This record covers a single T cell receptor beta chain. This sample was included in a study of blood T cell repertoires in COVID-19. In the study overall: Researchers got acute and convalescent COVID-19 samples from the United States, Italy and Spain. PBMCs, B-cell-depleted T cells, or T cells were the source of the cDNA or gDNA that made up the material.

V lost 5 bases to trimming and J lost 5 bases, with 15 bases between them. Germline V gene lookup returns CDR1 SGHTA and CDR2 FQGNSA. CDR3 length: 14 amino acids. Per the authors' pipeline: Reference gene primer amplification gave estimated nucleated cell counts. Repertoires were generated with immunoSEQ multiplex PCR, while TCRdb's copy carries only in-frame clones and drops some. V, J and clone size were drawn from that table, and D and trimming were deduced from the DNA. Of approximately 240,000 clones in the sample, roughly 90% were seen once. This chain connects TRBV7-2 to TRBJ1-2; D is perhaps TRBD1 (5 bases). The source material was peripheral blood. The source of this sequence is a woman between 35 and 50 years old who had recovered from COVID-19. Written as DNA, the CDR3 is TGTGCCAGCAGCCCCCCCGGCAGGGTGTATGGCTACACCTTC. Protein product: CASSPPGRVYGYTF.